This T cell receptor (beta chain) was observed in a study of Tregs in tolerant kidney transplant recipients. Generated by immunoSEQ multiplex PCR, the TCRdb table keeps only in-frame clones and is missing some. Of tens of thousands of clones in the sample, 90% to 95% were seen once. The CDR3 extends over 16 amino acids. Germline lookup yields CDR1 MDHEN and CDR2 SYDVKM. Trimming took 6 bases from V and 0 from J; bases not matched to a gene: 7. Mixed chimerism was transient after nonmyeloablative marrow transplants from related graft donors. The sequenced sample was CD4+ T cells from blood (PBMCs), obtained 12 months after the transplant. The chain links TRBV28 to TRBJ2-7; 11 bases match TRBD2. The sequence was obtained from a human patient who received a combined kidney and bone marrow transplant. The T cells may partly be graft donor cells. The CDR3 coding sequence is TGTGCCAGCAGAGTTAGCGGGAGGGATTTCTCCTACGAGCAGTACTTC. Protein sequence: CASRVSGRDFSYEQYF.